This TCR beta chain was profiled in a study of monozygotic twins with inflammatory bowel disease. Per-sample cDNA came from eight separate reactions. No DNA is given; TCRdb re-called the 5' RACE reads and lists each CDR3 protein once. The sample has approximately 150,000 distinct CDR3 sequences; the top ten hold 6.5% to 9%. Study-wide results and limits: Fewer clonotypes were shared with others by IBD patients than by healthy twins, especially with disease activity.

It was from whole blood, with no T cell sorting, that total RNA was isolated. On this clonotype itself: The antigen is unknown.

The clonotype originates from a human donor with ulcerative colitis or Crohn's disease, or a healthy co-twin of an affected twin (not recorded which). The specimen was blood.

This CDR3 is CAISATSGRGKSYEQYF. The genes are TRBV10-3 and TRBJ2-7; TCRdb selects TRBD2, and the lack of DNA leaves this call unchecked. CDR1 is ENHRY and CDR2 is SYGVKD in the germline V gene. This CDR3 spans 17 amino acids.